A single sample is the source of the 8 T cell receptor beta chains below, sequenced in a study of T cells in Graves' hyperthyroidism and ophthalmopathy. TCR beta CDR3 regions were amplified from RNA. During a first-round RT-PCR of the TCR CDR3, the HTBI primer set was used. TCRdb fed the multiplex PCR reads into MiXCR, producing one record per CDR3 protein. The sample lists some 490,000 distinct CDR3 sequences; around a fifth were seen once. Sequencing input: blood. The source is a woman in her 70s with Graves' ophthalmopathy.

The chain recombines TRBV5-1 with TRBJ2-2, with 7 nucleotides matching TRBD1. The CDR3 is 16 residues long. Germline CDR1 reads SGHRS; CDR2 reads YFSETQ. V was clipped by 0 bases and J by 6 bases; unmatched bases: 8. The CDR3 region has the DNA TGCGCCAGCAGCTTGGAGGGGGCCTTAATCCCCGGGGAGCTGTTTTTT. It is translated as CASSLEGALIPGELFF. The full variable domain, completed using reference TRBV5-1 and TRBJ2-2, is KAGVTQTPRYLIKTRGQQVTLSCSPISGHRSVSWYQQTPGQGLQFLFEYFSETQRNKGNFPGRFSGRQFSNSRSEMNVSTLELGDSALYLCASSLEGALIPGELFFGEGSRLTVL.

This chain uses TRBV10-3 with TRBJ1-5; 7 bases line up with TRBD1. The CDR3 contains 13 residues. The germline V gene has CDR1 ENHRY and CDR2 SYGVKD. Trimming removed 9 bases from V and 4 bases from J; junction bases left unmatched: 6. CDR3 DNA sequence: TGTGCCATTCGACAGGGTCAAAATCAGCCCCAGCATTTT. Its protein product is CAIRQGQNQPQHF.

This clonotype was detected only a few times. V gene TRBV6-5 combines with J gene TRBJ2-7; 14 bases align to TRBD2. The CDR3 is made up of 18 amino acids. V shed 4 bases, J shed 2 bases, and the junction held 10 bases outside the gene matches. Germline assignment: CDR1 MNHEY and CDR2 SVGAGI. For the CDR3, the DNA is TGTGCCAGCAGTTCCTCCGGGACTAGCGGGAGTGGCACCTACGAGCAGTACTTC. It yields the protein CASSSSGTSGSGTYEQYF.

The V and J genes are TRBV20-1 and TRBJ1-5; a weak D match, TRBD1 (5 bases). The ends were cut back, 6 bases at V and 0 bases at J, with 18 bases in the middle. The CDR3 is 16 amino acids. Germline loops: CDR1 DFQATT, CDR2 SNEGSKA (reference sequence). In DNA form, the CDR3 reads TGCAGTGCCTTCCGGGGGGGGGACTATAGCAATCAGCCCCAGCATTTT. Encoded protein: CSAFRGGDYSNQPQHF.

CDR3 protein: CASSWTDSGANVLTF. CDR3 sequence (DNA): TGCGCCAGCAGCTGGACAGACTCTGGGGCCAACGTCCTGACTTTC. V gene TRBV5-1 combines with J gene TRBJ2-6, with D maybe TRBD1 (6 bases). V lost 3 bases and J 0 bases, leaving 7 bases between the germline ends. The V gene's germline CDR1 is SGHRS and CDR2 YFSETQ. CDR3 length equals 15 residues.

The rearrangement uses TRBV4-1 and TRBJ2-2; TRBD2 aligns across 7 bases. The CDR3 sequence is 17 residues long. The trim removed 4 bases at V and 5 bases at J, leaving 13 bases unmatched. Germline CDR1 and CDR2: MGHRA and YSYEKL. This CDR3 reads CASSRVGPAGITGELFF. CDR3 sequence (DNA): TGCGCCAGCAGCCGCGTGGGGCCAGCGGGAATTACCGGGGAGCTGTTTTTT.

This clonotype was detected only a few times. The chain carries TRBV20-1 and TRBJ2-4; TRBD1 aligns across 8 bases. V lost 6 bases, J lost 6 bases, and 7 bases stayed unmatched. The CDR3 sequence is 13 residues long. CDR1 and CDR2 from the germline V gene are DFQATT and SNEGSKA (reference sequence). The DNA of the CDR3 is TGCAGTGCCTTCCACGGGACAGGAAACATTCAGTACTTC. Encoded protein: CSAFHGTGNIQYF.

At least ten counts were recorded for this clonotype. The CDR3 coding sequence is TGTGCCAGCAGTTACCGGACAGGGGCAAATATGAACACTGAAGCTTTCTTT. Protein product: CASSYRTGANMNTEAFF. The chain employs TRBV6-6 and TRBJ1-1; TRBD1 matches 9 bases. Germline-derived CDR1 and CDR2 are MNHNY and SVGAGI (reference sequence). J gave up 0 bases and V 2 bases, and 7 bases lay outside the gene matches. CDR3 length equals 17 residues.